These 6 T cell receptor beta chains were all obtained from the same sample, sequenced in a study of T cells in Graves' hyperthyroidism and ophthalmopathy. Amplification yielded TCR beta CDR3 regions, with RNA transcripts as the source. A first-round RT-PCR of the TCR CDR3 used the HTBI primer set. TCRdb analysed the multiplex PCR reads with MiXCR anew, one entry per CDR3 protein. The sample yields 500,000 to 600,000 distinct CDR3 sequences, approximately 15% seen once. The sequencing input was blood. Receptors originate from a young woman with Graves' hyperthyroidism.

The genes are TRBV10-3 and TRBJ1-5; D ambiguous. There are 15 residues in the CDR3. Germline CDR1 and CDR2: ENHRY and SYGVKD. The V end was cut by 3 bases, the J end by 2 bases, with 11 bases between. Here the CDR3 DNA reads TGTGCCATCAGTGATCCGGATTCTGGCAATCAGCCCCAGCATTTT. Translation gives CAISDPDSGNQPQHF.

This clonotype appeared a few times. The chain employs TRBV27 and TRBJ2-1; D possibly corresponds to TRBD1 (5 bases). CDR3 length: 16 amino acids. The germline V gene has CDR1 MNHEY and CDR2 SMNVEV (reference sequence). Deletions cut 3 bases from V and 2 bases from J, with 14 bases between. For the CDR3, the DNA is TGTGCCAGCAGTTTTGGTCAGGGTCTCCCCTACAATGAGCAGTTCTTC. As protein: CASSFGQGLPYNEQFF.

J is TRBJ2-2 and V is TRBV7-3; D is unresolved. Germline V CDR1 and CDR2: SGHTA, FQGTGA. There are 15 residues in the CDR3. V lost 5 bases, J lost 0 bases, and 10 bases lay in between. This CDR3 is CASSRYGTNTGELFF. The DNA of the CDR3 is TGTGCCAGCAGCCGGTATGGCACGAACACCGGGGAGCTGTTTTTT.

CDR3 in amino acids: CASSSRLAGDHEQFF. The DNA of the CDR3 is TGTGCCAGTAGTTCGAGACTAGCGGGAGATCATGAGCAGTTCTTC. V gene TRBV19 combines with J gene TRBJ2-1; 12 bases line up with TRBD2. This CDR3 region has 15 residues. V trimming: 5 bases; J trimming: 8 bases; junction bases outside the gene matches: 7. CDR1 and CDR2 (germline): LNHDA, SQIVND (reference sequence).

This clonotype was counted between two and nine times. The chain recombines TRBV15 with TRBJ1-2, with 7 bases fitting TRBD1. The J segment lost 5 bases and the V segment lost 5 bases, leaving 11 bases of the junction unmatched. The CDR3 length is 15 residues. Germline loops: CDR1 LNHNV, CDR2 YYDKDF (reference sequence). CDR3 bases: TGTGCCACCAGCCCCCGACAGGGTGGAGGGTATGGCTACACCTTC. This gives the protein CATSPRQGGGYGYTF.

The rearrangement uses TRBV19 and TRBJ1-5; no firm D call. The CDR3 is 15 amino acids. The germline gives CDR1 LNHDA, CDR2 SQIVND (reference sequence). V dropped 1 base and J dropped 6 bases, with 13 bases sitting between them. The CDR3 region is CASSIVRELGQPQHF. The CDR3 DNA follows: TGTGCCAGTAGTATAGTGCGGGAACTAGGTCAGCCCCAGCATTTT.